The 11 T cell receptor beta chains given below trace back to one sample, sequenced in a study of T-cell reconstitution after alpha-beta-depleted transplantation in children. A TCRbeta library incorporating unique molecular identifiers was prepared. TCRdb reanalysed the PCR reads using MiXCR and keeps one entry per CDR3 protein. The sample records 440,000 or so distinct CDR3 sequences, 9.5% to 13% being singletons. Source: PBMCs from the stem cell graft donor, taken from the stem cell graft. All receptors come from a human donor who donated a stem cell graft to a child with acute myeloid leukemia.

This clonotype was seen only a few times. The gene calls are TRBV20-1 and TRBJ1-2; no clear D. The CDR3 totals 14 residues. Trimming took off 3 bases at V and 4 bases at J, with 15 bases between the two ends. Germline lookup yields CDR1 DFQATT and CDR2 SNEGSKA (reference sequence). In DNA form, the CDR3 reads TGCAGTGCTAGCTCCCAACAAGGAACCTATGGCTACACCTTC. Residues: CSASSQQGTYGYTF.

In its sample, this clonotype was seen many times. The V and J genes are TRBV7-6 and TRBJ2-7; 7 bases are a match to TRBD1. The CDR3 spans 14 residues. The J segment lost 5 bases and the V segment lost 0 bases, leaving 4 bases of the junction unmatched. Germline V gene data show CDR1 as SGHVS and CDR2 as FNYEAQ. The CDR3 DNA is TGTGCCAGCAGCTTAGCGACAGGGTCGGACGAGCAGTACTTC. This gives the protein CASSLATGSDEQYF.

Many counts were recorded for this clonotype. The chain is built from TRBV5-1 and TRBJ2-2; 8 bases are shared with TRBD2. Germline lookup yields CDR1 SGHRS and CDR2 YFSETQ. There are 14 residues in the CDR3. After removal of 4 bases from V and 5 bases from J, the junction contained 4 bases not matched to a gene. The CDR3 reads CASSPRGGTGELFF. The CDR3 bases are TGCGCCAGCAGCCCCCGGGGGGGTACCGGGGAGCTGTTTTTT.

The gene calls are TRBV20-1 and TRBJ1-2; D is uncertain. CDR1 is DFQATT and CDR2 is SNEGSKA in the germline V gene (reference sequence). CDR3 length: 13 amino acids. Trimming took 5 bases from V and 8 from J, leaving 18 bases between them. The CDR3 region is CSAGVQLGSGYTF. The DNA for the CDR3 is TGCAGTGCTGGGGTGCAGCTAGGGAGCGGCTACACCTTC.

The rearrangement links TRBV6-1 to TRBJ1-6, with D perhaps matching TRBD1 (6 bases). Germline lookup yields CDR1 MNHNS and CDR2 SASEGT. The CDR3 has 14 residues. Trimming left V 4 bases short and J 4 bases short, with 8 bases between. In nucleotides, the CDR3 is TGTGCCAGCAGTGGCCAGGGGTATAATTCACCCCTCCACTTT. It encodes CASSGQGYNSPLHF.

The rearrangement uses TRBV15 and TRBJ2-7, with D possibly TRBD2 on 6 matching bases. The germline V gene encodes CDR1 LNHNV and CDR2 YYDKDF (reference sequence). The CDR3 runs 15 residues. V lost 1 base, J lost 4 bases, and 14 bases lay in between. The CDR3 loop is CATSRVGTAGYEQYF. CDR3 coding DNA: TGTGCCACCAGCAGAGTTGGTACGGCGGGATACGAGCAGTACTTC.

This clonotype has only a few counts. V and J are TRBV29-1 and TRBJ2-1, with D possibly being TRBD1 (5 bases). Germline V lookup: CDR1 SQVTM, CDR2 ANQGSEA. Trimming stripped 6 bases from V and 7 bases from J, with 13 bases between. The CDR3 consists of 12 residues. The CDR3 region has the DNA TGCAGCGTCGTAGGGGTAGTGAATGAGCAGTTCTTC. Translating gives CSVVGVVNEQFF.

This chain connects TRBV10-3 to TRBJ1-2; D perhaps matches TRBD1 (5 bases). CDR3 size: 13 residues. Germline V gene data show CDR1 as ENHRY and CDR2 as SYGVKD. Trimming cost V 3 bases and J 7 bases, with 12 bases left between them. The CDR3 sequence is CAISEDRGFGYTF. DNA of the CDR3: TGTGCCATCAGTGAAGACCGGGGCTTTGGCTACACCTTC.

The V call is TRBV20-1, the J call TRBJ2-1; D remains unclear. This CDR3 spans 14 amino acids. V lost 7 bases, J lost 0 bases, and 13 bases lay in between. Germline loops: CDR1 DFQATT, CDR2 SNEGSKA (reference sequence). In nucleotides, the CDR3 is TGCAGTGTTTTACGGGCGAGCTCCTACAATGAGCAGTTCTTC. This codes for CSVLRASSYNEQFF.

The table lists this clonotype with a few counts. The rearrangement links TRBV6-2 or TRBV6-3 to TRBJ1-4; the match to TRBD1 covers 7 bases. The V and J ends lost 2 bases and 5 bases, in that order; junction bases with no gene match: 2. The CDR3 has 14 amino acids. In germline, CDR1 is MNHEY, CDR2 SVGEGT. The DNA for the CDR3 is TGTGCCAGCAGTTACAACAGGGGAAATGAAAAACTGTTTTTT. Protein product: CASSYNRGNEKLFF.

This clonotype has a single count. The chain uses TRBV18 and TRBJ2-7, with D unresolved. Germline values: CDR1 KGHSH, CDR2 LQKENI. Trimming pared 4 bases from V and 7 bases from J, leaving 11 bases between. This CDR3 spans 12 amino acids. CDR3 region: CASSLFNREQYV. For the CDR3, the DNA is TGTGCCAGCTCACTCTTTAACAGAGAGCAGTACGTC.